This is a list of T cell receptor beta chains from one sample in a study of T cells after yellow fever vaccination. TCRdb fed the 5' RACE reads into MiXCR, producing one record per CDR3 protein. The repertoire consists of approximately 300,000 distinct CDR3 sequences, with 6.8% occurring once and the leading ten covering 15% to 20%. The source was PBMCs, collected about 49 days after the first yellow fever vaccination. Every receptor here comes from a man aged 18 to 29 who received the YFV17D yellow fever vaccine. Each CDR3 is given with its conserved first and last residue. The D gene is left open where the match is weak.

V	D	length	J	CDR3
TRBV5-1	-	15	TRBJ1-3	CASSLEGASGNTIYF
TRBV5-1	TRBD1	15	TRBJ1-1	CASSLLDRMNTEAFF
TRBV25-1	-	11	TRBJ1-3	CASQLSDTIYF
TRBV5-1	-	15	TRBJ1-1	CASSLGTDLSPEAFF
TRBV5-1	-	16	TRBJ2-5	CASSAGPLGGGKTQYF
TRBV7-9	-	14	TRBJ2-5	CASSFFGGKETQYF
TRBV20-1	TRBD1	15	TRBJ2-1	CSASDGGQGYNEQFF
TRBV10-2	TRBD2	13	TRBJ2-3	CASRVAGTDTQYF
TRBV7-2	-	13	TRBJ2-3	CASAAHGADTQYF
TRBV7-2	TRBD2	16	TRBJ2-5	CASSLVVAGKQETQYF
TRBV4-1	TRBD2	14	TRBJ2-5	CASSHLAGQETQYF
TRBV5-4	TRBD1	14	TRBJ1-1	CASSSRDRVTEAFF
TRBV7-9	-	17	TRBJ2-5	CASSLIAPGVVTETLYF
TRBV28	-	13	TRBJ2-5	CASSFGASETQYF
TRBV11-1	-	18	TRBJ2-3	CASSFYVGLRLSTDTQYF
TRBV6-2/TRBV6-3	-	13	TRBJ2-1	CASSYGGYNEQFF
TRBV27	-	17	TRBJ2-1	CASYPAGATGDGNEQFF
TRBV7-9	-	12	TRBJ2-5	CASSLNTETQYF
TRBV10-2	-	14	TRBJ1-5	CASTQSDPDQPQHF
TRBV7-3	TRBD2	16	TRBJ2-3	CASSLRGGRFTDTQYF
TRBV12-3/TRBV12-4	TRBD1	14	TRBJ2-7	CASSTDQGQPQQYF
TRBV20-1	-	15	TRBJ1-1	CSARDHGQTWTEAFF
TRBV5-5	-	15	TRBJ1-1	CASSLAGLTNTEAFF
TRBV10-3	TRBD1	13	TRBJ1-5	CAINKDREQPQHF
TRBV5-1	TRBD2	15	TRBJ2-1	CASSSTGLADNEQFF
TRBV7-9	TRBD2	16	TRBJ2-2	CASSPPRAGGNGELFF
TRBV12-3/TRBV12-4	-	14	TRBJ1-1	CASSYPAGNTEAFF
TRBV18	-	14	TRBJ1-2	CASSPVWTEYGYTF
TRBV12-3/TRBV12-4	-	15	TRBJ1-3	CASSLGDHSGNTIYF
TRBV12-3/TRBV12-4	-	15	TRBJ2-1	CASSHTVKKLNEQFF